These T cell receptor beta chains were read from a single sample in a study of blood T cell repertoires in COVID-19. Here immunoSEQ multiplex PCR was the method, and the copy in TCRdb shows in-frame clones only, minus some. The sample holds approximately 300,000 clones, 90% to 95% seen once. Sequenced material: PBMCs or T cells enriched from blood (not recorded which). The receptors derive from a woman in her 30s who had been exposed to COVID-19. Each CDR3 is given with its conserved first and last residue. D genes are given only for firm matches. The size entry is marked missing in some rows and otherwise reads once, few, many or a size class.

>TRBD1|TRBV3-1/TRBV3-2|NA|TRBJ1-2
TGTGCCAGCAGCCAAGATCTGCGTGGGACAGGGGGCAACTATGGCTACACCTTC
CASSQDLRGTGGNYGYTF
>TRBD2|TRBV2|NA|TRBJ2-5
TGTGCCAGCAGTGAGCGGGGGGGCCGGGAGACCCAGTACTTC
CASSERGGRETQYF
>TRBD1|TRBV5-1|once|TRBJ1-6
TGCGCCAGCAGCTTGGGGCCCCCGGGACAGGGGTATTCACCCCTCCACTTT
CASSLGPPGQGYSPLHF
>NA|TRBV6-1|NA|TRBJ1-2
TGTGCCAGCAGTGAGTACTTATATGGCTACACCTTC
CASSEYLYGYTF
>NA|TRBV10-3|few|TRBJ1-2
TGTGCCATCAGTTCAGTGGGACGGGGGGATGTAGGCTACACCTTC
CAISSVGRGDVGYTF
>NA|TRBV5-1|NA|TRBJ1-2
TGCGCCAGCAGCTCAAGGGGTAACTATGGCTACACCTTC
CASSSRGNYGYTF
>NA|TRBV4-1|NA|TRBJ2-7
TGCGCCAGCAGCCACCGACAGGATCGCTCCGAGCAGTACTTC
CASSHRQDRSEQYF
>NA|TRBV10-1|NA|TRBJ1-2
TGCGCCAGCAAACTCCTAAGGCGGGGCTACACCTTC
CASKLLRRGYTF
>TRBD2|TRBV4-1|NA|TRBJ2-3
TGCGCCAGCAGCTTAACTAGCGGGGGGAAGGCGGATACGCAGTATTTT
CASSLTSGGKADTQYF
>TRBD1|TRBV2|NA|TRBJ1-2
TGTGCCAGCAGTTATACAGGGGACTATGGCTACACCTTC
CASSYTGDYGYTF
>TRBD1|TRBV5-4|once|TRBJ1-1
TGTGCCAGCAGCCGACAGGGGGCGAGGACTGAAGCTTTCTTT
CASSRQGARTEAFF
>NA|TRBV19|NA|TRBJ2-5
TGTGCCAGTAGTATCGGGGGAAGTAGGGAGACCCAGTACTTC
CASSIGGSRETQYF
>NA|TRBV7-9|NA|TRBJ1-2
TGTGCCAGCACCTCTGCAATCGACACCGTTCCAAACTATGGCTACACCTTC
CASTSAIDTVPNYGYTF
>TRBD1|TRBV4-1|NA|TRBJ1-1
TGCGCCAGCAGCCGCCGGACCGGGACAGGGAACACTGAAGCTTTCTTT
CASSRRTGTGNTEAFF
>NA|TRBV18|NA|TRBJ2-2
TGTGCCAGCTCACCATTCCAGGAGAACACCGGGGAGCTGTTTTTT
CASSPFQENTGELFF
>TRBD2|TRBV5-4|NA|TRBJ2-7
TGTGCCAGCAGCTTGGTGGGCGGGGGGTACGAGCAGTACTTC
CASSLVGGGYEQYF
>TRBD1|TRBV28|few|TRBJ1-2
TGTGCCAGCAAACCAGGGGGGAGCTATGGCTACACCTTC
CASKPGGSYGYTF
>TRBD1|TRBV12-3/TRBV12-4|NA|TRBJ1-1
TGTGCCACTACAGGGGCGGGCACTGAAGCTTTCTTT
CATTGAGTEAFF
>NA|TRBV5-1|NA|TRBJ1-3
TGCGCCAGCAGCCGGGACACCCTCTCTGGAAACACCATATATTTT
CASSRDTLSGNTIYF
>NA|TRBV7-3|NA|TRBJ1-1
TGTGCCAGCAGCTTAACGGGCGGGGATACTGAAGCTTTCTTT
CASSLTGGDTEAFF
>NA|TRBV12-5|NA|TRBJ1-5
TGTGCTAGTGGTTTGGTCCCCTATAGCAATCAGCCCCAGCATTTT
CASGLVPYSNQPQHF
>TRBD1|TRBV3-1/TRBV3-2|NA|TRBJ2-7
TGTGCCAGCAGCCGGGGACAGCAAGAGCAGTACTTC
CASSRGQQEQYF
>TRBD1|TRBV29-1|few|TRBJ2-1
TGCAGCGTTGGGACAGGGGAAGATGGTGAGCAGTTCTTC
CSVGTGEDGEQFF
>TRBD2|TRBV12-5|NA|TRBJ2-7
TGTGCTAGTGGCACGCGAGGGACTAGCGGGGCTATCTACGAGCAGTACTTC
CASGTRGTSGAIYEQYF